What follows is one TCR beta chain and its context. This sample stems from a study of blood T cell repertoires in COVID-19. Enrolled during active infection, Seattle patients were then followed longitudinally. CDR3 length equals 14 residues. Germline assignment: CDR1 SGHAT and CDR2 FQNNGV. V lost 6 bases and J 0 bases, leaving 11 bases between the germline ends. Original data processing: Estimation of nucleated cell counts was performed using reference gene primer amplification. Some clones are missing from TCRdb's copy, which holds only in-frame ones; the method was immunoSEQ multiplex PCR. V and J calls and clone size are those listed in that table; D and trimming were worked out from the DNA. Among 150,000 to 200,000 clones listed, around 86% were seen once.

The chain has TRBV11-2 and TRBJ1-1; the D gene is possibly TRBD1 (6 bases). This sequence originates from a woman in her seventies with COVID-19, enrolled during active disease. Sequencing input: peripheral blood. CDR3 DNA: TGTGCCAGCAGGACCAGGGACATGAACACTGAAGCTTTCTTT. Its protein is CASRTRDMNTEAFF.